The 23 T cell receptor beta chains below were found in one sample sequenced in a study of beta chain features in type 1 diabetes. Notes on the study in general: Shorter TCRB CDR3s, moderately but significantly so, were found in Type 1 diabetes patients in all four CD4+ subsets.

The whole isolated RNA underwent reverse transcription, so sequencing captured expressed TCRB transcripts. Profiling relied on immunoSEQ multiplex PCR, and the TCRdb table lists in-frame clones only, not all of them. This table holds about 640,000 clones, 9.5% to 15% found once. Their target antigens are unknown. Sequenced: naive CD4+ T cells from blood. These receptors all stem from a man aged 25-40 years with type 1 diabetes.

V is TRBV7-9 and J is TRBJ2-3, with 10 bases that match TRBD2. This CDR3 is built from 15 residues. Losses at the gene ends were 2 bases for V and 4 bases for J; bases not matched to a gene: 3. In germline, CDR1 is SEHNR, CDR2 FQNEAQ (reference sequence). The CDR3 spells CASSLTSGEADTQYF. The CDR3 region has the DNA TGTGCCAGCAGCTTAACTAGCGGGGAGGCAGATACGCAGTATTTT.

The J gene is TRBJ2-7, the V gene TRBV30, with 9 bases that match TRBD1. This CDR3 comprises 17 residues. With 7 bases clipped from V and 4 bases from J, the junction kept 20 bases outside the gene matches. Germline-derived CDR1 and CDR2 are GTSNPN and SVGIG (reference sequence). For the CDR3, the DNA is TGTGCCTTATTACCAACTCACAGGGGGCAATTCGAGTACGAGCAGTACTTC. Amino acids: CALLPTHRGQFEYEQYF.

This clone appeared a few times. The CDR3 reads CASSVGQGGGSPLHF. The CDR3, as DNA: TGTGCCAGCAGTGTGGGACAGGGAGGTGGGTCACCCCTCCACTTT. The chain joins TRBV6-1 to TRBJ1-6; 9 nucleotides match TRBD1. The CDR3 is made up of 15 amino acids. V dropped 4 bases and J dropped 10; count of bases not matched to a gene: 8. From germline, CDR1 is MNHNS and CDR2 SASEGT.

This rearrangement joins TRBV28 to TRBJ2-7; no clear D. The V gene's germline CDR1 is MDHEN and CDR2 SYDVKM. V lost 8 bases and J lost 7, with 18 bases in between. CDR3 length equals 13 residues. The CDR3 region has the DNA TGTGCCAGCGGAACCGGCATCGACCCGGAGCAGTACTTC. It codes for CASGTGIDPEQYF.

CDR3 nucleotides: TGTGCCGTCCCGGGACAGGGGACTAGCTCCTACGAGCAGTACTTC. This gives the protein CAVPGQGTSSYEQYF. The gene calls are TRBV6-1 and TRBJ2-7; 10 positions match TRBD1. In germline, CDR1 is MNHNS, CDR2 SASEGT. This CDR3 has 15 residues. The V segment lost 11 bases and the J segment 0 bases; nucleotides outside the gene matches: 10.

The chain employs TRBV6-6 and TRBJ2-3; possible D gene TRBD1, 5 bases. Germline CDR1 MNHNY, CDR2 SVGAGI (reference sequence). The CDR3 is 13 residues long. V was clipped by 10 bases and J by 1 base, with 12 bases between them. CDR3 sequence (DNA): TGTGCCAACTCAAGGGGCGGCACAGATACGCAGTATTTT. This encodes CANSRGGTDTQYF.

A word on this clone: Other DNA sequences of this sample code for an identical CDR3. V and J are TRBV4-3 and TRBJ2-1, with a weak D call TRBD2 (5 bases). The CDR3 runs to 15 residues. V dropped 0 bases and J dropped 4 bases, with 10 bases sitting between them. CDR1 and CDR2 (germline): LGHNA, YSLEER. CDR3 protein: CASSQDPGVYNEQFF. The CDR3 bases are TGCGCCAGCAGCCAAGATCCCGGGGTTTACAATGAGCAGTTCTTC.

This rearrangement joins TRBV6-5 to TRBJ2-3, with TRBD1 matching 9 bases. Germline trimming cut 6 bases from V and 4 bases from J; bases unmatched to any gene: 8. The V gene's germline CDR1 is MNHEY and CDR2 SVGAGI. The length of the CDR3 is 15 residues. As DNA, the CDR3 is TGTGCCAGCAGACGGGGACAGGGTGGCGCAGATACGCAGTATTTT. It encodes CASRRGQGGADTQYF.

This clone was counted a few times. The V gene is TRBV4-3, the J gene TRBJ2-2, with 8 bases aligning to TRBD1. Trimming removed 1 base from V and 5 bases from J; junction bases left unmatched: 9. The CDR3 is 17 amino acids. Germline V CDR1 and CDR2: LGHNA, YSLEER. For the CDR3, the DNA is TGCGCCAGCAGCCAAGTTATCAGGGGGCTAGGAACCGGGGAGCTGTTTTTT. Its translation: CASSQVIRGLGTGELFF.

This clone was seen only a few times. CDR3 DNA: TGTGCCAGCAGCCCACAGGTCCCTGGATCACCCCTCCACTTT. It yields the protein CASSPQVPGSPLHF. The chain is built from TRBV5-6 and TRBJ1-6; D possibly corresponds to TRBD1 (5 bases). The CDR3 sequence is 14 residues long. V lost 4 bases to trimming and J lost 10 bases, with 15 bases between them. Germline V gives CDR1 SGHDT, CDR2 YYEEEE.

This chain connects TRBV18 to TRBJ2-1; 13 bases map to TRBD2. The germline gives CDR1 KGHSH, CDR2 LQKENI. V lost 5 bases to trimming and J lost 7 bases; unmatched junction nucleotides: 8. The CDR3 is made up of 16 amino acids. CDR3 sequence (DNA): TGTGCCAGCTCATCACTAGCGGGGGGGCACGATAATGAGCAGTTCTTC. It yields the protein CASSSLAGGHDNEQFF.

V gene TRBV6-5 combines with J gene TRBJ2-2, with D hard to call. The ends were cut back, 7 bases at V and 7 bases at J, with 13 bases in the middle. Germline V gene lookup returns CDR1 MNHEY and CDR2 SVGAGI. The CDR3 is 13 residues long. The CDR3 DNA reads TGTGCCAGCACAGTGACGGGTAACGGGGAGCTGTTTTTT. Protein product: CASTVTGNGELFF.

The CDR3 coding sequence is TGCGCCAGCAGCATACAGGTCAACCAAGAGACCCAGTACTTC. Translation gives CASSIQVNQETQYF. The chain uses TRBV5-1 and TRBJ2-5, with a weak D call TRBD1 (5 bases). V dropped 4 bases and J dropped 0 bases, with 10 bases sitting between them. The germline V gene has CDR1 SGHRS and CDR2 YFSETQ. The CDR3 extends over 14 amino acids.

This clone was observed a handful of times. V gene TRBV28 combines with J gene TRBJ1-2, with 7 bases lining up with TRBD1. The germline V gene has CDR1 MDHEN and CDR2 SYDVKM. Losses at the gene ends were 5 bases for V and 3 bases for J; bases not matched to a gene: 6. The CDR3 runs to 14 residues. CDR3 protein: CASSPPDRDYGYTF. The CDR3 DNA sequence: TGTGCCAGCAGTCCGCCTGACAGGGACTATGGCTACACCTTC.

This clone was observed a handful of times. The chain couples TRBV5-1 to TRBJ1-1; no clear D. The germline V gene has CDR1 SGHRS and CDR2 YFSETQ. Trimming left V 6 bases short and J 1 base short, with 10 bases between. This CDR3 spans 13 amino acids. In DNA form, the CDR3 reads TGCGCCAGCACTCTTGTTGGGAACACTGAAGCTTTCTTT. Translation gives CASTLVGNTEAFF.

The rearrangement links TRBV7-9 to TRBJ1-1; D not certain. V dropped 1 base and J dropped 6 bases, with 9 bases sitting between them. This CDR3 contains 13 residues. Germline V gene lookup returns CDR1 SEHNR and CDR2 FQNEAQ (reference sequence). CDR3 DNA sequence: TGTGCCAGCAGCTTAGAACACGGCTCTGAAGCTTTCTTT. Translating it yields CASSLEHGSEAFF.

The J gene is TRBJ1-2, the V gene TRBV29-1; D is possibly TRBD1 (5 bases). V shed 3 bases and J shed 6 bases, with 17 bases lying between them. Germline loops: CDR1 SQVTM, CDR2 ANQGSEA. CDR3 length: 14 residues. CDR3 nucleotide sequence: TGCAGCGTTGACGTCGCGGGGCGAGAGAATGGCTACACCTTC. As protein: CSVDVAGRENGYTF.

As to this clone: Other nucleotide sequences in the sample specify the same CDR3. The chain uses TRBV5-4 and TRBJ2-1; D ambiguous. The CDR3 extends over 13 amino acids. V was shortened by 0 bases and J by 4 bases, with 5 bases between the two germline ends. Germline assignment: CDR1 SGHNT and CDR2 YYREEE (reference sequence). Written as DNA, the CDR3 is TGTGCCAGCAGCTTGGAAGCTTACAATGAGCAGTTCTTC. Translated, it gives CASSLEAYNEQFF.

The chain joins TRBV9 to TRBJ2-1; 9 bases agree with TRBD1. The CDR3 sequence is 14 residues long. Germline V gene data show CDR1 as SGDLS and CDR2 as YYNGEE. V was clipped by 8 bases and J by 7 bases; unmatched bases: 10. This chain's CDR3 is CASTGQGSTNEQFF. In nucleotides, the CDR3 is TGTGCCAGTACGGGACAGGGTAGTACGAATGAGCAGTTCTTC. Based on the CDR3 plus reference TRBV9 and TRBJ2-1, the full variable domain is DSGVTQTPKHLITATGQRVTLRCSPRSGDLSVYWYQQSLDQGLQFLIQYYNGEERAKGNILERFSAQQFPDLHSELNLSSLELGDSALYFCASTGQGSTNEQFFGPGTRLTVL.

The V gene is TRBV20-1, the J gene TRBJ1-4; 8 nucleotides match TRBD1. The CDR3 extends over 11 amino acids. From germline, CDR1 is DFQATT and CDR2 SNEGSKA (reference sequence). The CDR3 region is CSRQGYEKLFF. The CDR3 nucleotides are TGCAGCCGACAGGGGTATGAAAAACTGTTTTTT.

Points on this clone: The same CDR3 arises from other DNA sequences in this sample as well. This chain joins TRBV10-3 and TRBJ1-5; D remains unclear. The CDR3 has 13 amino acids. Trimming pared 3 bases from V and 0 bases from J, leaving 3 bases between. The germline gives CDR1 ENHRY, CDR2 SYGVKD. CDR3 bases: TGTGCCATCAGTGAAAATAGCAATCAGCCCCAGCATTTT. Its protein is CAISENSNQPQHF.

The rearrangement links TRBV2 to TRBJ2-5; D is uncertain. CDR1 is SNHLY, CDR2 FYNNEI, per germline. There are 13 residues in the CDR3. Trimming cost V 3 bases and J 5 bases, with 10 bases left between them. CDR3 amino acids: CASSDITVETQYF. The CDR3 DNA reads TGTGCCAGCAGTGATATTACGGTTGAGACCCAGTACTTC.

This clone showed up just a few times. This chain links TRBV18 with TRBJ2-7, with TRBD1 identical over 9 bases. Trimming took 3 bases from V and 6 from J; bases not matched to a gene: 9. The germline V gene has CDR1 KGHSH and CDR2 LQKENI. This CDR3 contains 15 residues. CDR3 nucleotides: TGTGCCAGCTCACCGTCTTGGGACAGGGTAGTCGAGCAGTACTTC. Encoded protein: CASSPSWDRVVEQYF. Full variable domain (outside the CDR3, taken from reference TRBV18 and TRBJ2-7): NAGVMQNPRHLVRRRGQEARLRCSPMKGHSHVYWYRQLPEEGLKFMVYLQKENIIDESGMPKERFSAEFPKEGPSILRIQQVVRGDSAAYFCASSPSWDRVVEQYFGPGTRLTVT.